This T cell receptor beta chain was identified in a study of T cell responses to AZD1222 COVID-19 vaccine. Notes on the study in general: In a largely white British group with more females than males, clonal diversity was possibly underestimated. At 160-218 and 743-854, vaccine-associated CD4 TCRs were dominant, and they spanned spike. Reports indicate that nearly half of spike-specific TCRs are directed at unmutated variant regions.

Sequencing used immunoSEQ multiplex PCR; TCRdb keeps in-frame clones, though not all of them. This table has roughly 90,000 clones, 75% to 95% appearing once. About this clone itself: Its antigen remains unidentified. Other DNA variants within this sample encode the same CDR3.

In germline, CDR1 is KGHSH, CDR2 LQKENI. This CDR3 has 15 residues. Losses at the gene ends were 4 bases for V and 5 bases for J; bases not matched to a gene: 10. Here the sequenced sample was peripheral blood, taken on day 0 of MenACWY control vaccination. The TCR was taken from an adult in good health. J is TRBJ2-7 and V is TRBV18; 8 nucleotides align to TRBD2. The CDR3 sequence: CASSLTGAGGDEQYF. CDR3 nucleotides: TGTGCCAGCTCACTCACCGGGGCCGGGGGGGACGAGCAGTACTTC.